Listed below are T cell receptor beta chains from one sample, sequenced in a study of beta chain features in type 1 diabetes. The repertoire was sequenced with immunoSEQ multiplex PCR; TCRdb's copy has only in-frame clones and lacks some. Of approximately 730,000 clones listed, 13% were seen once; the top ten hold 0.022%. Material: naive CD4+ T cells from blood. These receptors all stem from a young man with type 1 diabetes. The CDR3 runs from the conserved cysteine through the conserved F or W. A D gene is named only where the DNA matches it firmly. Only part of the rows carry a size: once, few, many, or a class if the clone is expanded.

D gene: -
J gene: TRBJ2-4
clone size: few
V gene: TRBV11-2
CDR3 protein: CASSHDLAKNIQYF
CDR3 DNA: TGTGCCAGCAGCCATGACTTAGCCAAAAACATTCAGTACTTC

D gene: TRBD1
J gene: TRBJ2-1
clone size: -
V gene: TRBV6-5
CDR3 protein: CASSLGRTGTEFF
CDR3 DNA: TGTGCCAGCAGTTTGGGTCGGACAGGGACGGAGTTCTTC

D gene: TRBD1
J gene: TRBJ2-7
clone size: few
V gene: TRBV18
CDR3 protein: CASSPLPGTANYEQYF
CDR3 DNA: TGTGCCAGCTCACCGCTACCAGGGACAGCGAACTACGAGCAGTACTTC

D gene: -
J gene: TRBJ1-4
clone size: few
V gene: TRBV2
CDR3 protein: CASTRAGEKLFF
CDR3 DNA: TGTGCCAGCACCAGGGCCGGCGAAAAACTGTTTTTT

D gene: -
J gene: TRBJ2-5
clone size: few
V gene: TRBV7-9
CDR3 protein: CASNPGGETQYF
CDR3 DNA: TGTGCCAGCAATCCGGGCGGAGAGACCCAGTACTTC

D gene: -
J gene: TRBJ2-3
clone size: -
V gene: TRBV30
CDR3 protein: CAWSVRPGTQYF
CDR3 DNA: TGTGCCTGGAGTGTAAGGCCGGGTACGCAGTATTTT

D gene: TRBD1
J gene: TRBJ2-7
clone size: few
V gene: TRBV4-1
CDR3 protein: CASSPYRGDEQYF
CDR3 DNA: TGCGCCAGCAGCCCCTACAGGGGAGACGAGCAGTACTTC

D gene: TRBD1
J gene: TRBJ1-2
clone size: few
V gene: TRBV29-1
CDR3 protein: CSVVGQGYGYTF
CDR3 DNA: TGCAGCGTTGTGGGACAGGGGTATGGCTACACCTTC

D gene: TRBD1
J gene: TRBJ1-2
clone size: -
V gene: TRBV6-6
CDR3 protein: CASSPSTGNLYGYTF
CDR3 DNA: TGTGCCAGCAGTCCTTCGACAGGGAATCTTTATGGCTACACCTTC

D gene: -
J gene: TRBJ2-7
clone size: few
V gene: TRBV30
CDR3 protein: CAWSAEGTRSPF
CDR3 DNA: TGTGCCTGGAGTGCGGAAGGGACCCGATCTCCCTTC

D gene: TRBD1
J gene: TRBJ1-5
clone size: few
V gene: TRBV19
CDR3 protein: CASCNRTGRSYSNQPQHF
CDR3 DNA: TGTGCCAGTTGTAACCGGACAGGGCGGTCTTATAGCAATCAGCCCCAGCATTTT

D gene: TRBD1
J gene: TRBJ2-6
clone size: -
V gene: TRBV6-6
CDR3 protein: CASRQGAGANVLTF
CDR3 DNA: TGTGCCAGCAGACAGGGGGCTGGGGCCAACGTCCTGACTTTC

D gene: -
J gene: TRBJ1-2
clone size: few
V gene: TRBV5-4
CDR3 protein: CASSLELQELYGYTF
CDR3 DNA: TGTGCCAGCAGCTTGGAACTCCAGGAACTCTATGGCTACACCTTC

D gene: -
J gene: TRBJ2-3
clone size: -
V gene: TRBV9
CDR3 protein: CASSAQALGTDTQYF
CDR3 DNA: TGTGCCAGCAGCGCTCAGGCCCTAGGGACAGATACGCAGTATTTT

D gene: -
J gene: TRBJ2-5
clone size: -
V gene: TRBV7-8
CDR3 protein: CASSLGSWVGETQYF
CDR3 DNA: TGTGCCAGCAGCTTAGGAAGTTGGGTAGGGGAGACCCAGTACTTC

D gene: TRBD1
J gene: TRBJ1-2
clone size: -
V gene: TRBV14
CDR3 protein: CASSQRQGESYGYTF
CDR3 DNA: TGTGCCAGCAGCCAAAGACAGGGGGAGAGCTATGGCTACACCTTC

D gene: -
J gene: TRBJ2-5
clone size: few
V gene: TRBV19
CDR3 protein: CASSRGSETQYF
CDR3 DNA: TGTGCCAGTAGTCGGGGGTCAGAGACCCAGTACTTC

D gene: -
J gene: TRBJ2-7
clone size: -
V gene: TRBV10-2
CDR3 protein: CAISSDRTYEQYF
CDR3 DNA: TGCGCCATATCATCGGACAGAACCTACGAGCAGTACTTC

D gene: -
J gene: TRBJ1-2
clone size: -
V gene: TRBV7-9
CDR3 protein: CASSPTGNYGYTF
CDR3 DNA: TGTGCCAGCAGCCCTACAGGGAACTATGGCTACACCTTC

D gene: TRBD1
J gene: TRBJ1-1
clone size: few
V gene: TRBV7-9
CDR3 protein: CASSLGSGGSGDTEAFF
CDR3 DNA: TGTGCCAGCAGCCTCGGATCAGGGGGCAGTGGCGACACTGAAGCTTTCTTT

D gene: -
J gene: TRBJ2-1
clone size: -
V gene: TRBV7-9
CDR3 protein: CASSPGWTAYNEQFF
CDR3 DNA: TGTGCCAGCAGCCCCGGGTGGACAGCCTACAATGAGCAGTTCTTC

D gene: TRBD1
J gene: TRBJ2-2
clone size: few
V gene: TRBV5-1
CDR3 protein: CASSFGQVNTGELFF
CDR3 DNA: TGCGCCAGCAGCTTCGGACAGGTGAACACCGGGGAGCTGTTTTTT

D gene: TRBD1
J gene: TRBJ1-5
clone size: few
V gene: TRBV19
CDR3 protein: CASTPTGINQPQHF
CDR3 DNA: TGTGCCAGTACCCCGACAGGGATTAATCAGCCCCAGCATTTT

D gene: -
J gene: TRBJ1-6
clone size: few
V gene: TRBV30
CDR3 protein: CAWSANSRSPLHF
CDR3 DNA: TGTGCCTGGAGTGCTAACTCCCGTTCACCCCTCCACTTT

D gene: -
J gene: TRBJ2-1
clone size: few
V gene: TRBV5-6
CDR3 protein: CASSSRGLSSYNEQFF
CDR3 DNA: TGTGCCAGCAGCTCAAGGGGCCTTAGCTCCTACAATGAGCAGTTCTTC

D gene: TRBD1
J gene: TRBJ1-1
clone size: few
V gene: TRBV19
CDR3 protein: CASSLLTGGTEAFF
CDR3 DNA: TGTGCCAGTAGTCTCCTGACAGGGGGCACTGAAGCTTTCTTT

D gene: TRBD1
J gene: TRBJ1-1
clone size: few
V gene: TRBV30
CDR3 protein: CAWSFGTGGEAFF
CDR3 DNA: TGTGCCTGGAGTTTTGGGACAGGGGGTGAAGCTTTCTTT

D gene: TRBD1
J gene: TRBJ1-2
clone size: few
V gene: TRBV28
CDR3 protein: CASSPGQGNYGYTF
CDR3 DNA: TGTGCCAGCAGCCCAGGACAGGGGAACTATGGCTACACCTTC

D gene: -
J gene: TRBJ2-1
clone size: once
V gene: TRBV12-5
CDR3 protein: CASGAGGPYNEQFF
CDR3 DNA: TGTGCTAGTGGTGCCGGGGGACCTTACAATGAGCAGTTCTTC

D gene: -
J gene: TRBJ2-3
clone size: -
V gene: TRBV7-2
CDR3 protein: CASSLPSLSTDTQYF
CDR3 DNA: TGTGCCAGCAGCTTACCTAGCTTAAGCACAGATACGCAGTATTTT

D gene: TRBD1
J gene: TRBJ1-5
clone size: -
V gene: TRBV19
CDR3 protein: CASSMGDSLLGAQHF
CDR3 DNA: TGTGCCAGTAGTATGGGGGACAGCCTCCTAGGGGCCCAGCATTTT

D gene: -
J gene: TRBJ1-2
clone size: -
V gene: TRBV25-1
CDR3 protein: CASSRGYGYTF
CDR3 DNA: TGTGCCAGCAGTCGCGGCTATGGCTACACCTTC

D gene: -
J gene: TRBJ2-1
clone size: -
V gene: TRBV7-9
CDR3 protein: CASSLAWGDNEQFF
CDR3 DNA: TGTGCCAGCAGCTTAGCGTGGGGAGACAATGAGCAGTTCTTC

D gene: -
J gene: TRBJ2-5
clone size: -
V gene: TRBV18
CDR3 protein: CASSPSSGLGETQYF
CDR3 DNA: TGTGCCAGCTCACCGTCGTCGGGGCTCGGCGAGACCCAGTACTTC

D gene: -
J gene: TRBJ1-2
clone size: -
V gene: TRBV29-1
CDR3 protein: CSVKGILYGYTF
CDR3 DNA: TGCAGCGTTAAAGGAATCCTCTATGGCTACACCTTC

D gene: -
J gene: TRBJ1-3
clone size: -
V gene: TRBV6-6
CDR3 protein: CASSSRQAGNTIYF
CDR3 DNA: TGTGCCAGCAGTTCCCGACAGGCTGGAAACACCATATATTTT